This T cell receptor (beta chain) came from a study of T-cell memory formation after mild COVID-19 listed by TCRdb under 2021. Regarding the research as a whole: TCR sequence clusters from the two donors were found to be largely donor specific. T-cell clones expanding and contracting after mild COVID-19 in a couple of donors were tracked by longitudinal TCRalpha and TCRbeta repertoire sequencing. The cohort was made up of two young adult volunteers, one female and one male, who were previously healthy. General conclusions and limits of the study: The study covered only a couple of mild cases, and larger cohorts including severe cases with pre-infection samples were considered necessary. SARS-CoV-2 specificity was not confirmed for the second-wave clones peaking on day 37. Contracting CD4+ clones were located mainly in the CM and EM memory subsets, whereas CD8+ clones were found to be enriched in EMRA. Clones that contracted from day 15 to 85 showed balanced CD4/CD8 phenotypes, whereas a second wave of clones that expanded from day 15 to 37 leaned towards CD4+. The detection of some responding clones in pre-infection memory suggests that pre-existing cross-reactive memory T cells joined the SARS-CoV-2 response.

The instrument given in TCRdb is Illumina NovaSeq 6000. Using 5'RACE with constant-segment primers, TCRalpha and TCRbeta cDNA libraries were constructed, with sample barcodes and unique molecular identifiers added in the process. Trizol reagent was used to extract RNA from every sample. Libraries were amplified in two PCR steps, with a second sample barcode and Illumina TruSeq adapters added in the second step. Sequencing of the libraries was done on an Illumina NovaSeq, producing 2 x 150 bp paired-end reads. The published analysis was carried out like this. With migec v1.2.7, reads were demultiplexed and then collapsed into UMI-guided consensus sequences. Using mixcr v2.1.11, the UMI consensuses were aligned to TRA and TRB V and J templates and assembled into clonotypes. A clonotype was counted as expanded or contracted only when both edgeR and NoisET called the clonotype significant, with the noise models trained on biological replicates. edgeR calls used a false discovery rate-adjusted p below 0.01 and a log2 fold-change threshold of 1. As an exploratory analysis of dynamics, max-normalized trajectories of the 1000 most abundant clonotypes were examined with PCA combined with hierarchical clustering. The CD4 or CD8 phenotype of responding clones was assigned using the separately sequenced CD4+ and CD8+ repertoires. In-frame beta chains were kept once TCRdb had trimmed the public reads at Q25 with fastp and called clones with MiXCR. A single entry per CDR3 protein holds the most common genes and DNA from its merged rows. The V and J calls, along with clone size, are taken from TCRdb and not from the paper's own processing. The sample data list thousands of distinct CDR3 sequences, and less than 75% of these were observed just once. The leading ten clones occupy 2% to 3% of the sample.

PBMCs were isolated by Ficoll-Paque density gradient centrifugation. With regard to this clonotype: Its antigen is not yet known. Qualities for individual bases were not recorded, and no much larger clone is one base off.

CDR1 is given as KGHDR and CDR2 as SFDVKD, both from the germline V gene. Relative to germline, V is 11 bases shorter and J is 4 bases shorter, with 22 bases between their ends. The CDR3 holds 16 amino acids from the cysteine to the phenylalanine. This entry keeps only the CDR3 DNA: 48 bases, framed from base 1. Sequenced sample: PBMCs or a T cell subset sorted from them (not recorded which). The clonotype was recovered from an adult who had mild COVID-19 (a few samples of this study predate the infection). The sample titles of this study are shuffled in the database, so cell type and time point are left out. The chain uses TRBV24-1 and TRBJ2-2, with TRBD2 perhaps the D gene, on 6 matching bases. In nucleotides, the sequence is TGTGCCATCATGACGGCGGAGGGTTCGGGCACCGGGGAGCTGTTTTTT. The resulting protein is CAIMTAEGSGTGELFF.